These 15 T cell receptor beta chains share one sample of origin, sequenced in a study of blood T cells in healthy people across ages. A second PCR, run for roughly 7 to 12 cycles, used a sample-barcoded 5' primer plus a J-beta primer mix. MiXCR, applied by TCRdb to the 5' RACE reads, yields one record per CDR3 protein. The table lists approximately 730,000 distinct CDR3 sequences, approximately 43% of them singletons. The sample taken for sequencing was blood. These receptor sequences come from a woman aged 60 to 75 in good health.

This chain connects TRBV9 to TRBJ1-3; D not resolved. V lost 0 bases and J 2 bases, leaving 6 bases between the germline ends. The germline gives CDR1 SGDLS, CDR2 YYNGEE. The CDR3 contains 14 residues. Written as DNA, the CDR3 is TGTGCCAGCAGCGTAGGTGGGACTGGAAACACCATATATTTT. Translation gives CASSVGGTGNTIYF.

The table lists this clonotype with many counts. The CDR3 region is CAISGGGTGVEQYF. CDR3 DNA: TGTGCCATCAGTGGGGGGGGGACAGGGGTCGAGCAGTACTTC. The J gene is TRBJ2-7, the V gene TRBV10-3, with TRBD1 matching 10 bases. Germline CDR1 and CDR2: ENHRY and SYGVKD. After removal of 4 bases from V and 6 bases from J, the junction contained 6 bases not matched to a gene. The CDR3 has 14 amino acids.

As for this clonotype: Compared with germline, one end of the junction differs, possibly owing to a read error. The chain employs TRBV5-1 and TRBJ2-7; 7 bases are shared with TRBD1. Germline CDR1 and CDR2: SGHRS and YFSETQ. The CDR3 has 14 amino acids. The DNA of the CDR3 is TGCGCCAGCAGCTTACAGGGGTGGGAAAACGAGCGGTACTTC. Its protein is CASSLQGWENERYF. The entire variable domain, with the rest obtained from reference TRBV5-1 and TRBJ2-7, is as follows: KAGVTQTPRYLIKTRGQQVTLSCSPISGHRSVSWYQQTPGQGLQFLFEYFSETQRNKGNFPGRFSGRQFSNSRSEMNVSTLELGDSALYLCASSLQGWENERYFGPGTRLTVT.

This clonotype has a single count. V and J are TRBV12-3 or TRBV12-4 and TRBJ2-5; tentatively, D is TRBD1 (5 bases). Deletions cut 6 bases from V and 1 base from J, with 15 bases between. The CDR3 extends over 15 amino acids. Here the CDR3 DNA reads TGTGCCAGCAGGTTGGGGCAAACTGGCCAAGAGACCCAGTACTTC. Protein sequence: CASRLGQTGQETQYF.

The V gene is TRBV28, the J gene TRBJ1-4, with a possible D match to TRBD1 (6 bases). Trimming took off 5 bases at V and 0 bases at J, with 7 bases between the two ends. This CDR3 spans 14 amino acids. Germline lookup yields CDR1 MDHEN and CDR2 SYDVKM. Here the CDR3 DNA reads TGTGCCAGCAGTGGGACACCAACTAATGAAAAACTGTTTTTT. Its translation: CASSGTPTNEKLFF.

The chain joins TRBV7-2 to TRBJ1-1; no reliable D call. Germline CDR1 and CDR2: SGHTA and FQGNSA. CDR3 length: 14 amino acids. V lost 1 base and J 5 bases, leaving 11 bases between the germline ends. The CDR3 spells CASSLVGPGTEAFF. In DNA form, the CDR3 reads TGTGCCAGCAGCTTAGTAGGGCCTGGGACTGAAGCTTTCTTT.

A few counts support this clonotype. The chain links TRBV27 to TRBJ2-5; 10 bases match TRBD2. Trimming removed 7 bases from V and 11 bases from J; junction bases left unmatched: 13. The CDR3 consists of 14 residues. Germline V gives CDR1 MNHEY, CDR2 SMNVEV (reference sequence). The CDR3 region is CASKRAGGHNEQYF. CDR3 nucleotides: TGTGCCAGCAAAAGAGCGGGAGGGCATAATGAGCAGTACTTC.

Concerning this clonotype itself: A much larger clone lies a single base off, so this may be a read error. The chain joins TRBV12-3 or TRBV12-4 to TRBJ2-1, with 9 nucleotides matching TRBD2. There are 16 residues in the CDR3. Trimming at V came to 4 bases and at J to 7 bases, leaving 11 bases not matched to a gene. The CDR3 DNA follows: TGTGCCAGCAGTTCCCCCGGGGCGGGGGGGCAGAATGAGCAGTTCTTC. It yields the protein CASSSPGAGGQNEQFF.

Turning to this clonotype: The junction and the germline gene differ at one end; a read error may be behind it. The chain uses TRBV24-1 and TRBJ2-2; a possible D gene is TRBD2 (6 bases). This CDR3 contains 13 residues. The germline V gene has CDR1 KGHDR and CDR2 SFDVKD. CDR3 sequence reads: CATSDWNTGGLFF. The CDR3 region has the DNA TGTGCCACCAGTGACTGGAACACCGGGGGGCTGTTTTTT.

The chain links TRBV18 to TRBJ1-4; D is unresolved. Trimming took off 3 bases at V and 2 bases at J, with 13 bases between the two ends. CDR3 length: 16 residues. The germline V gene has CDR1 KGHSH and CDR2 LQKENI. CDR3 region: CASSPTQAVTNEKLFF. The CDR3 region has the DNA TGTGCCAGCTCACCCACCCAAGCGGTCACTAATGAAAAACTGTTTTTT.

The chain carries TRBV5-4 and TRBJ2-7; D is uncertain. This CDR3 has 15 residues. The V and J ends lost 1 base and 2 bases respectively, with 13 bases between them. The V gene's germline CDR1 is SGHNT and CDR2 YYREEE (reference sequence). CDR3 bases: TGTGCCAGCAGCTTGCGTGCAACAGCAACCTACGAGCAGTACTTC. Residues: CASSLRATATYEQYF.

The V gene is TRBV4-3, the J gene TRBJ2-2, with D hard to call. Germline V gives CDR1 LGHNA, CDR2 YSLEER. V dropped 0 bases and J dropped 3 bases, with 2 bases sitting between them. This CDR3 comprises 13 residues. CDR3 sequence reads: CASSQEYTGELFF. CDR3 nucleotides: TGCGCCAGCAGCCAAGAGTACACCGGGGAGCTGTTTTTT.

This clonotype showed up just a few times. The CDR3: CSARPIYGAFSYEQYF. The CDR3 bases are TGCAGTGCTAGACCGATTTACGGGGCGTTCTCCTACGAGCAGTACTTC. The chain combines TRBV20-1 with TRBJ2-7; D possibly matches TRBD1 or TRBD2 (5 bases each). V was shortened by 2 bases and J by 0 bases, with 17 bases between the two germline ends. Germline values: CDR1 DFQATT, CDR2 SNEGSKA (reference sequence). This CDR3 has 16 amino acids.

J is TRBJ2-5 and V is TRBV3-1, with D uncertain. The V gene lost 0 bases and the J gene lost 6 bases, with 2 bases spanning the gap. The CDR3 has 11 residues. CDR1 and CDR2 from the germline V gene are LGHDT and YNNKEL (reference sequence). The CDR3 region has the DNA TGTGCCAGCAGCCAAGAAAAGACCCAGTACTTC. Translated, it gives CASSQEKTQYF.

The chain has TRBV4-1 and TRBJ2-2; TRBD1 matches 9 bases. The germline V gene encodes CDR1 MGHRA and CDR2 YSYEKL. The V and J ends lost 4 bases and 3 bases, in that order; junction bases with no gene match: 6. The CDR3 extends over 16 amino acids. The CDR3: CASSRETGGYTGELFF. CDR3 bases: TGCGCCAGCAGCCGAGAGACAGGGGGGTACACCGGGGAGCTGTTTTTT.